The clone carrying this T cell receptor (beta chain) occurred many times. Its antigen is not known. What was amplified from RNA transcripts were TCR beta CDR3 regions. In the first-round RT-PCR of the TCR CDR3, the HTBI primer set was used. TCRdb re-analysed the multiplex PCR reads in MiXCR, keeping a single row per CDR3 protein. The table records about 580,000 distinct CDR3 sequences, approximately 15% of them present only once. With 4 bases clipped from V and 3 bases from J, the junction kept 7 bases outside the gene matches. The germline gives CDR1 SQVTM, CDR2 ANQGSEA. The CDR3 extends over 14 amino acids. Out of less than 12 ml of fresh peripheral blood came the PBMCs. The data are from a study of T cells in Graves' hyperthyroidism and ophthalmopathy. Study-wide findings and caveats: A 13 V-J signature model discriminated ophthalmopathy versus stable hyperthyroidism. Ophthalmopathy prediction by the model preceded onset by a median approximately six months.

V is TRBV29-1 and J is TRBJ2-5, with TRBD1 identical over 8 bases. The sequence was obtained from a woman aged 30 to 39 with Graves' hyperthyroidism that later progressed to Graves' ophthalmopathy. Source material: blood. CDR3 sequence: CSVGRTGLEETQYF. CDR3 DNA sequence: TGCAGCGTTGGCCGGACAGGGCTGGAAGAGACCCAGTACTTC.